A single sample is the source of the 12 T cell receptor beta chains below, sequenced in a study of cytomegalovirus exposure and HLA in healthy donors. PCR primers comprised 60 Vbeta and 13 Jbeta primers. Using immunoSEQ multiplex PCR, the repertoire was profiled, and TCRdb retains in-frame clones only, with some absent. Here the sample spans approximately 120,000 clones, 80% to 90% being singletons. The sample consisted of PBMCs. These receptors originate from a woman younger than 45 in good health and CMV-seronegative.

The V call is TRBV9, the J call TRBJ2-2; D perhaps matches TRBD1 (6 bases). The CDR3 covers 15 residues. V was pared by 1 base and J by 4 bases, with 11 bases between. Germline values: CDR1 SGDLS, CDR2 YYNGEE. CDR3 bases: TGTGCCAGCAGCGTATTGGACAGAGCCACCGGGGAGCTGTTTTTT. Translated: CASSVLDRATGELFF. The whole variable domain, filled in from reference TRBV9 and TRBJ2-2, reads DSGVTQTPKHLITATGQRVTLRCSPRSGDLSVYWYQQSLDQGLQFLIQYYNGEERAKGNILERFSAQQFPDLHSELNLSSLELGDSALYFCASSVLDRATGELFFGEGSRLTVL.

This clone was counted a few times. The V call is TRBV6-6, the J call TRBJ2-5, with 10 bases that match TRBD1. J lost 4 bases, V lost 5 bases, and 4 bases had no gene match. The CDR3 length is 14 residues. CDR1 and CDR2 (germline): MNHNY, SVGAGI (reference sequence). CDR3 bases: TGTGCCAGCAGTCAGACAGGGGGCAGAGAGACCCAGTACTTC. Translated, it gives CASSQTGGRETQYF.

This chain connects TRBV11-2 to TRBJ2-3, with D possibly being TRBD2 (6 bases). With 6 bases removed from V and 0 bases from J, the gap between germline ends came to 10 bases. The CDR3 extends over 14 amino acids. Germline V gene sequence: CDR1 SGHAT, CDR2 FQNNGV. The CDR3 spells CASSRSGSTDTQYF. In DNA form, the CDR3 reads TGTGCCAGCAGTCGCAGCGGGAGCACAGATACGCAGTATTTT.

The CDR3 DNA sequence: TGTGCCTGGAGTTTAGCCGGGACAACCTATAATTCACCCCTCCACTTT. It yields the protein CAWSLAGTTYNSPLHF. The chain employs TRBV30 and TRBJ1-6, with D possibly TRBD1 on 6 matching bases. The CDR3 runs 16 residues. In germline, CDR1 is GTSNPN, CDR2 SVGIG (reference sequence). V lost 2 bases, J lost 2 bases, and 13 bases lay in between.

The V call is TRBV4-1, the J call TRBJ2-7; 8 nucleotides align to TRBD1. Germline CDR1 reads MGHRA; CDR2 reads YSYEKL. CDR3 size: 16 residues. The J segment lost 2 bases and the V segment lost 4 bases, leaving 10 bases of the junction unmatched. The CDR3 DNA is TGCGCCAGCAGCCGGCCGGGGACAGGTAGACCCTACGAGCAGTACTTC. Translating gives CASSRPGTGRPYEQYF.

V usage is TRBV7-6 and J usage is TRBJ2-5; 8 bases are shared with TRBD2. Germline CDR1 is SGHVS and CDR2 is FNYEAQ. Trimming took 1 base from V and 4 from J; bases not matched to a gene: 8. This CDR3 comprises 16 residues. The CDR3: CASSLEPSGGSETQYF. In DNA form, the CDR3 reads TGTGCCAGCAGCTTAGAACCCAGCGGGGGCTCAGAGACCCAGTACTTC.

This chain connects TRBV7-2 to TRBJ2-5, with D unclear. The tail of the sequence fits TRBJ2-7 better, so the J call may be wrong. The CDR3 is 15 residues long. The germline gives CDR1 SGHTA, CDR2 FQGNSA. The CDR3 spells CASSLDKIRSYEQYF. In DNA form, the CDR3 reads TGTGCCAGCAGCCTCGACAAGATTCGATCCTACGAGCAGTACTTC.

This sequence joins TRBV30 and TRBJ1-1, with D tentatively TRBD1 (5 bases). V lost 3 bases and J 4 bases, leaving 9 bases between the germline ends. Germline CDR1 GTSNPN, CDR2 SVGIG (reference sequence). CDR3 size: 12 residues. The CDR3 DNA follows: TGTGCCTGGAGGGGGGGTGTCACTGAAGCTTTCTTT. Its protein product is CAWRGGVTEAFF.

The rearrangement joins TRBV7-9 to TRBJ1-5; a possible D gene is TRBD1 (6 bases). The CDR3 runs 14 residues. Germline V gene lookup returns CDR1 SEHNR and CDR2 FQNEAQ (reference sequence). Trimming shortened V by 7 bases and J by 4 bases, and 14 bases separated the two germline ends. CDR3 residues: CASTGGGRNQPQHF. CDR3 coding DNA: TGTGCCAGCACGGGGGGCGGTAGGAATCAGCCCCAGCATTTT.

The chain employs TRBV27 and TRBJ2-7, with 9 bases that match TRBD1. The CDR3 consists of 14 residues. Per germline, CDR1 MNHEY and CDR2 SMNVEV (reference sequence). J was trimmed by 3 bases and V by 6 bases; bases with no gene match: 6. CDR3 in DNA: TGTGCCAGCAGGGGGACAGGGAACATCTACGAGCAGTACTTC. Its translation is CASRGTGNIYEQYF.

J is TRBJ1-5 and V is TRBV5-1; D unresolved. CDR3 length equals 14 residues. Germline values: CDR1 SGHRS, CDR2 YFSETQ. The germline V and J ends were trimmed by 6 bases and 2 bases, with 12 bases remaining between them. CDR3 sequence: CASTFTDGNQPQHF. In DNA, the CDR3 is TGCGCCAGCACTTTTACAGACGGCAATCAGCCCCAGCATTTT.

The J gene is TRBJ1-1, the V gene TRBV9; 7 nucleotides match TRBD1. Unmatched junction bases numbered 5, after V lost 2 bases and J lost 1 base. Germline lookup yields CDR1 SGDLS and CDR2 YYNGEE. The CDR3 sequence is 15 residues long. This CDR3 reads CASSVSGTENTEAFF. CDR3 DNA sequence: TGTGCCAGCAGCGTCTCCGGGACAGAGAACACTGAAGCTTTCTTT.